This TCR beta chain comes out of a study of T cell repertoires in cytomegalovirus infection. Germline assignment: CDR1 ENHRY and CDR2 SYGVKD. The CDR3 loop spans 18 amino acids. The V and J ends lost 0 bases and 0 bases respectively, with 14 bases between them. A single record per CDR3 protein comes from TCRdb applying MiXCR to the reads. The table has roughly 640,000 distinct CDR3 sequences, 20% to 30% seen once. The receptor was isolated from a human donor in good health (CMV status not recorded). Some clones in this sample may be carry-over from other donors' samples. The chain links TRBV10-3 to TRBJ1-4, with TRBD1 as a possible D gene (6 bases). The sample comprised CD8+ T cells from PBMCs. The CDR3 DNA reads TGTGCCATCAGTGAGTCCACAGGGACACGTGCAACTAATGAAAAACTGTTTTTT. Translation gives CAISESTGTRATNEKLFF.